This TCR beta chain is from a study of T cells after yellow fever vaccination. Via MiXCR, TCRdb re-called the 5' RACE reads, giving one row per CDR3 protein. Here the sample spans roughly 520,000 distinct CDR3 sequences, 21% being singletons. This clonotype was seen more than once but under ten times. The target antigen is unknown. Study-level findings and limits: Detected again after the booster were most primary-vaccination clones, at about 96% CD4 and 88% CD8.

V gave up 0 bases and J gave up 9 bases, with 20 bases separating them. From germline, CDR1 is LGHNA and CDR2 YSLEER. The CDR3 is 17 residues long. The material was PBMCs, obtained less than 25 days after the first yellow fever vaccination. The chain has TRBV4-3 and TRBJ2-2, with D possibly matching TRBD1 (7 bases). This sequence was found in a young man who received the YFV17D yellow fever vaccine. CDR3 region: CASSQDLVAGGYRELFF. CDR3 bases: TGCGCCAGCAGCCAAGACCTGGTGGCAGGGGGGTACCGGGAGCTGTTTTTT.